The text below deals with one T cell receptor (beta chain). The antigen is undetermined. Data came from immunoSEQ multiplex PCR; TCRdb stores just in-frame clones and leaves some out. The sample records 25,000 to 30,000 clones, roughly 82% being singletons. The V gene end was trimmed by 6 bases and the J gene end by 5 bases; junction bases not matched to a gene: 6. Germline CDR1 and CDR2: SGHTA and FQGNSA. CDR3 length equals 15 residues. The source of the sample is a study of CD4 T cells in relation to SARS-CoV-2 and coronaviruses. Before the COVID-19 pandemic, during about 2010-2018, CD4+ T cells were taken from unexposed donors. Isolation of CD4+ T cells took place after around 11 days in culture.

The sequencing input was CD4+ T cells from PBMCs, cultured in vitro. The chain uses TRBV7-2 and TRBJ2-3, with TRBD2 matching over 12 bases. The sequence was collected from a human donor in good health. CDR3 sequence reads: CASRLAGGPLDTQYF. The DNA of the CDR3 is TGTGCCAGCAGACTAGCGGGAGGCCCCTTAGATACGCAGTATTTT.